The 18 T cell receptor beta chains reported below all come from one sample, sequenced in a study of technical replicates of blood from a handful of donors. Clones were read by immunoSEQ multiplex PCR, and TCRdb kept only the in-frame ones, dropping some. The data contain about 64,000 clones, 80% to 90% of them singletons. The material sequenced was PBMCs. The receptors stem from a human donor in good health. Some clones in this sample may be carry-over from other donors' samples.

The chain employs TRBV11-1 and TRBJ2-7, with TRBD2 identical over 14 bases. After removal of 5 bases from V and 6 bases from J, the junction contained 9 bases not matched to a gene. The CDR3 runs to 16 residues. From germline, CDR1 is SGHAT and CDR2 FQDESV (reference sequence). CDR3 DNA: TGTGCCAGCAGCCCGAGACTAGCGGGGGGGGCCGGCGAGCAGTACTTC. Translation gives CASSPRLAGGAGEQYF.

A single count supports this clone. This chain connects TRBV15 to TRBJ1-5; tentative D call: TRBD1 (6 bases). Deletions cut 0 bases from V and 1 base from J, with 19 bases between. The CDR3 is made up of 19 amino acids. The germline gives CDR1 LNHNV, CDR2 YYDKDF (reference sequence). CDR3 loop: CATSRDRRQAEGSNQPQHF. DNA for the CDR3: TGTGCCACCAGCAGAGATCGACGACAGGCGGAAGGAAGCAATCAGCCCCAGCATTTT.

The V call is TRBV4-2, the J call TRBJ2-5; the D gene is possibly TRBD2 (6 bases). CDR3 length equals 14 residues. Trimming cost V 5 bases and J 3 bases, with 13 bases left between them. The V gene's germline CDR1 is LGHNA and CDR2 YNFKEQ. The CDR3 bases are TGTGCCAGCAGCACCGGGACTTTCGAAGAGACCCAGTACTTC. This translates into CASSTGTFEETQYF.

The J gene is TRBJ1-5, the V gene TRBV7-9; D perhaps matches TRBD1 (5 bases). Trimming pared 5 bases from V and 2 bases from J, leaving 13 bases between. Germline CDR1 SEHNR, CDR2 FQNEAQ (reference sequence). There are 15 residues in the CDR3. The CDR3 here is CASSPGDGGNQPQHF. The CDR3 DNA reads TGTGCCAGCAGCCCGGGGGATGGGGGCAATCAGCCCCAGCATTTT.

Here the CDR3 reads CAIRTSEGNEQFF. Here the CDR3 DNA reads TGTGCCATCAGGACTAGCGAAGGCAATGAGCAGTTCTTC. The chain employs TRBV10-3 and TRBJ2-1; TRBD2 matches at 8 bases. This CDR3 spans 13 amino acids. CDR1 and CDR2 (germline): ENHRY, SYGVKD. Trimming at V came to 6 bases and at J to 6 bases, leaving 4 bases not matched to a gene.

V usage is TRBV19 and J usage is TRBJ2-7; 11 bases agree with TRBD2. Trimming took 8 bases from V and 3 from J; bases not matched to a gene: 12. The CDR3 has 16 amino acids. The germline V gene encodes CDR1 LNHDA and CDR2 SQIVND (reference sequence). CDR3 amino acids: CASAIGQGLAGYEQYF. The CDR3 nucleotides read TGTGCCAGTGCGATAGGCCAAGGACTAGCGGGCTACGAGCAGTACTTC.

The J gene is TRBJ2-1, the V gene TRBV7-9, with TRBD2 matching over 7 bases. In germline, CDR1 is SEHNR, CDR2 FQNEAQ (reference sequence). There are 17 residues in the CDR3. Unmatched junction bases numbered 12, after V lost 0 bases and J lost 7 bases. CDR3 sequence (DNA): TGTGCCAGCAGCTTAGCCCCCCTCGGGACTACCGGGAATGAGCAGTTCTTC. This gives the protein CASSLAPLGTTGNEQFF.

CDR3 residues: CASSITGDNSPLHF. In DNA, the CDR3 is TGTGCCAGCAGCATTACAGGCGATAATTCACCCCTCCACTTT. This chain joins TRBV7-9 and TRBJ1-6, with a possible D match to TRBD1 (5 bases). The CDR3 extends over 14 amino acids. Germline V gene sequence: CDR1 SEHNR, CDR2 FQNEAQ (reference sequence). V was cut by 5 bases and J by 5 bases, with 10 bases left in between.

The chain employs TRBV19 and TRBJ1-5, with TRBD1 identical over 11 bases. Germline CDR1 reads LNHDA; CDR2 reads SQIVND (reference sequence). There are 15 residues in the CDR3. Trimming took 7 bases from V and 6 from J; bases not matched to a gene: 8. The CDR3 DNA reads TGTGCCAGTACCGAGGGGACAGGGGGTGGTCAGCCCCAGCATTTT. Residues: CASTEGTGGGQPQHF. The full variable domain, with the rest looked up from reference TRBV19 and TRBJ1-5, is DGGITQSPKYLFRKEGQNVTLSCEQNLNHDAMYWYRQDPGQGLRLIYYSQIVNDFQKGDIAEGYSVSREKKESFPLTVTSAQKNPTAFYLCASTEGTGGGQPQHFGDGTRLSIL.

The chain links TRBV29-1 to TRBJ2-2; D gene ambiguous. This CDR3 region has 13 residues. V gave up 3 bases and J gave up 2 bases, with 7 bases separating them. In germline, CDR1 is SQVTM, CDR2 ANQGSEA. The CDR3 loop is CSVEPGNTGELFF. CDR3 bases: TGCAGCGTTGAGCCAGGAAACACCGGGGAGCTGTTTTTT.

The V call is TRBV7-3, the J call TRBJ2-7; TRBD2 matches 8 bases. V lost 3 bases, J lost 5 bases, and 9 bases stayed unmatched. The V gene's germline CDR1 is SGHTA and CDR2 FQGTGA. This CDR3 contains 15 residues. The CDR3 coding sequence is TGTGCCAGCAGCTTCGGGGGGGAGGCTAGCCACGAGCAGTACTTC. It encodes CASSFGGEASHEQYF.

This clone was detected a few times. The rearrangement joins TRBV7-3 to TRBJ1-5; a weak D match, TRBD1 (5 bases). V shed 5 bases and J shed 9 bases, with 23 bases lying between them. Looked up from germline, CDR1 is SGHTA and CDR2 is FQGTGA. This CDR3 contains 16 residues. CDR3 DNA: TGTGCCAGCAGCCGAACGACGGGGAGGGGCATCACGCCCCAGCATTTT. It specifies CASSRTTGRGITPQHF.

J is TRBJ2-4 and V is TRBV5-1; TRBD2 aligns across 13 bases. V lost 4 bases and J lost 3; bases outside the gene matches: 13. Germline-derived CDR1 and CDR2 are SGHRS and YFSETQ. This CDR3 spans 19 amino acids. The DNA for the CDR3 is TGCGCCAGCAGCCTGGTTGGGACTAGCGGGAAATGGCACAAAAACATTCAGTACTTC. Encoded protein: CASSLVGTSGKWHKNIQYF.

The rearrangement joins TRBV6-5 to TRBJ1-3; D unclear. Trimming shortened V by 4 bases and J by 0 bases, and 7 bases separated the two germline ends. This CDR3 has 14 residues. Germline CDR1 and CDR2: MNHEY and SVGAGI. The CDR3 DNA reads TGTGCCAGCAGTTTCGATAGCTCTGGAAACACCATATATTTT. This encodes CASSFDSSGNTIYF.

The chain has TRBV29-1 and TRBJ1-2; perhaps TRBD1 as D (5 bases). Germline CDR1 SQVTM, CDR2 ANQGSEA. This CDR3 comprises 11 residues. Trimming took 7 bases from V and 4 from J, leaving 10 bases between them. DNA of the CDR3: TGCAGCGCCCAGGGCATCTATGGCTACACCTTC. Translated, it gives CSAQGIYGYTF. The variable domain in full, completed from reference TRBV29-1 and TRBJ1-2, reads SAVISQKPSRDICQRGTSLTIQCQVDSQVTMMFWYRQQPGQSLTLIATANQGSEATYESGFVIDKFPISRPNLTFSTLTVSNMSPEDSSIYLCSAQGIYGYTFGSGTRLTVV.

The rearrangement uses TRBV27 and TRBJ2-5; no firm D call. The CDR3 covers 14 residues. Per germline, CDR1 MNHEY and CDR2 SMNVEV (reference sequence). Trimming left V 0 bases short and J 8 bases short, with 13 bases between. The CDR3 region has the DNA TGTGCCAGCAGTTTATCAGCCGGTATCCTAACCCAGTACTTC. As protein: CASSLSAGILTQYF.

The chain couples TRBV11-2 to TRBJ1-2; tentatively, D is TRBD1 (5 bases). Germline V gene lookup returns CDR1 SGHAT and CDR2 FQNNGV. The CDR3 contains 14 residues. V lost 0 bases and J lost 4, with 9 bases in between. CDR3 coding DNA: TGTGCCAGCAGCTTAGAAGGGACTGGCTATGGCTACACCTTC. This sequence encodes CASSLEGTGYGYTF.

The chain carries TRBV19 and TRBJ2-1, with 10 bases identical to TRBD2. The germline CDR1 and CDR2 sequences are LNHDA and SQIVND (reference sequence). V shed 3 bases and J 7 bases; nucleotides not matched to a gene: 6. CDR3 length equals 15 residues. This CDR3 is CASSIKRGGYNEQFF. The DNA of the CDR3 is TGTGCCAGTAGTATTAAGCGGGGGGGGTATAATGAGCAGTTCTTC.